Below, 18 T cell receptor beta chains from the same sample are listed, as sequenced in a study of T cell responses to AZD1222 COVID-19 vaccine. The assay was immunoSEQ multiplex PCR, and TCRdb's table has in-frame clones only and misses some. The table has around 170,000 clones, about nine tenths seen once. Sequenced material: peripheral blood, taken 28 days after the second AZD1222 dose. The receptors here all came from an adult who received the AZD1222 COVID-19 vaccine.

V usage is TRBV5-1 and J usage is TRBJ2-3; 7 nucleotides match TRBD2. J was trimmed by 4 bases and V by 5 bases; bases with no gene match: 10. Germline values: CDR1 SGHRS, CDR2 YFSETQ. The CDR3 runs 15 residues. CDR3 sequence reads: CASRTTVAGADTQYF. In nucleotides, the CDR3 is TGCGCCAGCAGAACGACGGTGGCGGGGGCAGATACGCAGTATTTT.

Remarks on this clone: At the DNA level, this CDR3 is encoded by other sequences in the same sample as well. DNA for the CDR3: TGTGCCAGCTCACCAGGAGTCAACACTGAAGCTTTCTTT. Translating it yields CASSPGVNTEAFF. The chain couples TRBV18 to TRBJ1-1; D remains unclear. Trimming took 2 bases from V and 2 from J, leaving 6 bases between them. CDR3 size: 13 residues. The germline CDR1 and CDR2 sequences are KGHSH and LQKENI.

This clone has just a few counts. V gene TRBV4-3 combines with J gene TRBJ1-3, with D hard to call. Trimming took 0 bases from V and 6 from J, leaving 6 bases between them. The CDR3 runs to 13 residues. The germline V gene has CDR1 LGHNA and CDR2 YSLEER. In nucleotides, the CDR3 is TGCGCCAGCAGCCAAGATCATCCAAACACCATATATTTT. Translated: CASSQDHPNTIYF.

Regarding this clone: No DNA is shown, since the ends of the CDR3 on it are uncertain; the CDR3 is the one TCRdb lists. The chain employs TRBV28 and TRBJ2-1; the D call of TRBD2 is as the table states it, not checked on the DNA. Germline-derived CDR1 and CDR2 are MDHEN and SYDVKM. The CDR3 is made up of 12 amino acids, end residues included. The CDR3 is CASSFGSGARFF.

This chain uses TRBV6-5 with TRBJ2-7; a weak D match, TRBD1 (5 bases). The V end was cut by 6 bases, the J end by 9 bases, with 12 bases between. CDR1 is MNHEY and CDR2 is SVGAGI in the germline V gene. The CDR3 is made up of 11 amino acids. The CDR3 loop reads CASRADKPQYF. DNA for the CDR3: TGTGCCAGCAGGGCGGACAAACCGCAGTACTTC.

This chain uses TRBV5-6 with TRBJ1-2; possible D gene TRBD1, 6 bases. Trimming left V 4 bases short and J 5 bases short, with 12 bases between. The CDR3 runs to 13 residues. Germline V gives CDR1 SGHDT, CDR2 YYEEEE. The CDR3 region has the DNA TGTGCCAGCAGCCCAGGACAGAGTTATGGCTACACCTTC. It codes for CASSPGQSYGYTF.

The V and J genes are TRBV5-1 and TRBJ2-3; TRBD1 matches at 8 bases. J gave up 3 bases and V 0 bases, and 3 bases lay outside the gene matches. Germline V lookup: CDR1 SGHRS, CDR2 YFSETQ. The CDR3 extends over 15 amino acids. DNA of the CDR3: TGCGCCAGCAGCTTGGGACAGGGGAGGACAGATACGCAGTATTTT. Protein: CASSLGQGRTDTQYF.

The chain employs TRBV19 and TRBJ1-2; no reliable D call. V lost 6 bases, J lost 8 bases, and 13 bases lay in between. Germline V lookup: CDR1 LNHDA, CDR2 SQIVND (reference sequence). The CDR3 has 12 residues. The CDR3 spells CASSAVVRGYTF. DNA for the CDR3: TGTGCCAGTAGCGCCGTGGTTCGGGGCTACACCTTC. Together with reference TRBV19 and TRBJ1-2, the CDR3 gives the full variable domain: DGGITQSPKYLFRKEGQNVTLSCEQNLNHDAMYWYRQDPGQGLRLIYYSQIVNDFQKGDIAEGYSVSREKKESFPLTVTSAQKNPTAFYLCASSAVVRGYTFGSGTRLTVV.

The J gene is TRBJ1-3, the V gene TRBV3-1 (or the pseudogene TRBV3-2), with 9 bases identical to TRBD1. The CDR3 has 17 amino acids. Losses at the gene ends were 4 bases for V and 0 bases for J; bases not matched to a gene: 7. Germline V gives CDR1 LGHDT, CDR2 YNNKEL (reference sequence). CDR3 residues: CASSRDRAGLSGNTIYF. The CDR3 DNA reads TGTGCCAGCAGCCGGGACAGGGCCGGACTCTCTGGAAACACCATATATTTT.

This clone is a singleton in its sample. This rearrangement joins TRBV11-2 to TRBJ2-2, with a weak D call TRBD2 (5 bases). There are 16 residues in the CDR3. The V gene lost 4 bases and the J gene lost 5 bases, with 17 bases spanning the gap. Germline CDR1 and CDR2: SGHAT and FQNNGV. The CDR3 nucleotides read TGTGCCAGCAGCTCCCCAGGCGGGCTTCAGACCGGGGAGCTGTTTTTT. It encodes CASSSPGGLQTGELFF. Based on the CDR3 plus reference TRBV11-2 and TRBJ2-2, the full variable domain is EAGVAQSPRYKIIEKRQSVAFWCNPISGHATLYWYQQILGQGPKLLIQFQNNGVVDDSQLPKDRFSAERLKGVDSTLKIQPAKLEDSAVYLCASSSPGGLQTGELFFGEGSRLTVL.

The chain couples TRBV7-3 to TRBJ2-1; 9 nucleotides line up with TRBD2. The CDR3 covers 14 residues. In germline, CDR1 is SGHTA, CDR2 FQGTGA. Losses at the gene ends were 4 bases for V and 6 bases for J; bases not matched to a gene: 4. For the CDR3, the DNA is TGTGCCAGCAGCTGGGGACTAGCAGGCAATGAGCAGTTCTTC. Translation: CASSWGLAGNEQFF.

The rearrangement joins TRBV18 to TRBJ2-7; 9 bases line up with TRBD1. J was trimmed by 7 bases and V by 4 bases; bases with no gene match: 11. The CDR3 sequence is 15 residues long. Germline V gene lookup returns CDR1 KGHSH and CDR2 LQKENI. CDR3 in amino acids: CASSHRDRVTGEQYF. Here the CDR3 DNA reads TGTGCCAGCTCACACCGGGACAGGGTAACCGGGGAGCAGTACTTC.

The chain combines TRBV6-5 with TRBJ2-1; D possibly corresponds to TRBD1 (6 bases). The CDR3 consists of 15 residues. CDR1 and CDR2 from the germline V gene are MNHEY and SVGAGI. V lost 6 bases to trimming and J lost 2 bases, with 14 bases between them. CDR3 coding DNA: TGTGCCAGCAGGTATCTACAGGGTCCCTACAATGAGCAGTTCTTC. It encodes CASRYLQGPYNEQFF.

The V call is TRBV19, the J call TRBJ1-5, with D possibly TRBD1 on 5 matching bases. The CDR3 spans 14 residues. Per germline, CDR1 LNHDA and CDR2 SQIVND (reference sequence). The V and J ends lost 7 bases and 3 bases respectively, with 13 bases between them. CDR3 in amino acids: CASNRGVNNQPQHF. The DNA of the CDR3 is TGTGCCAGTAATCGGGGGGTGAACAATCAGCCCCAGCATTTT.

The genes are TRBV29-1 and TRBJ1-4; the D is unclear. V gave up 5 bases and J gave up 0 bases, with 13 bases separating them. Germline V gives CDR1 SQVTM, CDR2 ANQGSEA. The CDR3 consists of 15 residues. The CDR3 DNA sequence: TGCAGCGTTCGATGGGAGGGTGCAACTAATGAAAAACTGTTTTTT. Translated, it gives CSVRWEGATNEKLFF.

V is TRBV18 and J is TRBJ1-3; no firm D call. Germline V lookup: CDR1 KGHSH, CDR2 LQKENI. The CDR3 spans 15 residues. Trimming pared 2 bases from V and 3 bases from J, leaving 11 bases between. CDR3 DNA: TGTGCCAGCTCACCAAGGGCGGAGGTTGGAAACACCATATATTTT. It encodes CASSPRAEVGNTIYF.

The CDR3 loop reads CASSLGGQGAPLYEQYF. As DNA, the CDR3 is TGTGCCAGCAGCCTAGGGGGACAGGGGGCACCTCTCTACGAGCAGTACTTC. The gene calls are TRBV7-2 and TRBJ2-7; 12 bases match TRBD1. J was trimmed by 3 bases and V by 5 bases; bases with no gene match: 11. This CDR3 has 17 amino acids. Looked up from germline, CDR1 is SGHTA and CDR2 is FQGNSA.

The chain combines TRBV23-1 with TRBJ1-4; D is possibly TRBD1 (5 bases). TRBV23-1 is an ORF, with its function uncertain. V was cut by 1 base and J by 0 bases, with 12 bases left in between. The CDR3 length is 17 residues. The CDR3 sequence: CASSQLVRDSTNEKLFF. In nucleotides, the CDR3 is TGCGCCAGCAGTCAATTGGTCCGGGACTCAACTAATGAAAAACTGTTTTTT.